The sequence of this TCR beta chain was determined in a study of blood T cell repertoires in COVID-19. Overall study context: COVID-19 samples, acute and convalescent, were from the United States, Italy and Spain. The cDNA or gDNA used as material had been derived from T cells, B-cell-depleted T cells, or PBMCs.

As originally analysed: Reference gene primer amplification gave nucleated cell count estimates. Libraries were prepared by immunoSEQ multiplex PCR; TCRdb keeps only in-frame clonotypes and omits some of them. From that table come the V and J calls and clone size; the DNA was used to work out D and trimming. This table has about 220,000 clones, over 75% appearing once. V was clipped by 7 bases and J by 7 bases, with 21 bases between them. CDR3 length: 15 residues. Looked up from germline, CDR1 is SGDLS and CDR2 is YYNGEE. This clone has more than one count but fewer than ten. The sequencing sample was made of peripheral blood. This receptor was obtained from a middle-aged man with active or convalescent COVID-19. The J gene is TRBJ2-1, the V gene TRBV9; perhaps TRBD2 as D (6 bases). The CDR3 DNA is TGTGCCAGCGCCAATGCTGGTCTAGCGCCAAATGAGCAGTTCTTC. Protein product: CASANAGLAPNEQFF.